This record looks at one T cell receptor beta chain sequence and its context. Its antigen remains unknown. The method was immunoSEQ multiplex PCR; TCRdb's version includes in-frame clones alone and lacks a portion of them. The sample consists of around 70,000 clones, roughly nine tenths of them appearing once. This entry belongs to a study of cytomegalovirus exposure and HLA in healthy donors. Study results and caveats: The TCR clusters that emerged in the first cohort tended, a later analysis found, to co-occur in the 120 or so validation repertoires. Listed as cytomegalovirus-associated were over 150 TCR beta chains.

Sequencing was done on a sample of PBMCs. This TCR derives from a man aged 18-30 years in good health and CMV-seronegative.

The CDR3 spells CASSPDKKLFF. Written as DNA, the CDR3 is TGTGCCAGCTCGCCTGACAAAAAACTGTTTTTT. The gene calls are TRBV18 and TRBJ1-4; D gene unclear. With 6 bases removed from V and 9 bases from J, the gap between germline ends came to 8 bases. Germline V lookup: CDR1 KGHSH, CDR2 LQKENI. This CDR3 region has 11 residues.